These 32 T cell receptor beta chains originate from one sample sequenced in a study of blood T cell repertoires in COVID-19 (dated by TCRdb to 2020 to 2021). Libraries were constructed by the immunoSEQ multiplex PCR assay. TCRdb provides this immuneACCESS table in a form limited to in-frame rearrangements. Some clones are lacking; in checked studies, under half of them reflect an unresolved V gene, and why the rest are absent is not known. The sample table shows hundreds of thousands of clones, and approximately 90% are seen once. The ten largest clones take up 0.75% to 1% of the sample. Sequenced: peripheral blood. The receptors shown here come from a woman in her thirties or forties who had recovered from COVID-19.

In this sample, this clone turned up a few times. The V call is TRBV7-9, the J call TRBJ2-7; tentative D call: TRBD2 (5 bases). The CDR3 has 12 residues. The V end was cut by 5 bases, the J end by 7 bases, with 12 bases between. Germline loops: CDR1 SEHNR, CDR2 FQNEAQ (reference sequence). In nucleotides, the CDR3 is TGTGCCAGCAGCCCCGGGGTGGGGGAGCAGTACTTC. Translated: CASSPGVGEQYF. The complete variable domain, with remaining parts taken from reference TRBV7-9 and TRBJ2-7, reads DTGVSQNPRHKITKRGQNVTFRCDPISEHNRLYWYRQTLGQGPEFLTYFQNEAQLEKSRLLSDRFSAERPKGSFSTLEIQRTEQGDSAMYLCASSPGVGEQYFGPGTRLTVT.

This chain uses TRBV5-1 with TRBJ2-6; 8 bases are a match to TRBD2. The germline V gene has CDR1 SGHRS and CDR2 YFSETQ. CDR3 length: 18 residues. Unmatched junction bases numbered 8, after V lost 3 bases and J lost 0 bases. CDR3 in DNA: TGCGCCAGCAGCTCGGGGGGGACTACCGGCTCTGGGGCCAACGTCCTGACTTTC. Protein: CASSSGGTTGSGANVLTF.

This clone was seen only once. The CDR3: CASSRQVGEKLFF. The CDR3 bases are TGTGCCAGTAGCAGACAGGTTGGGGAAAAACTGTTTTTT. The chain couples TRBV19 to TRBJ1-4; possibly TRBD1 for D (6 bases). V was pared by 6 bases and J by 8 bases, with 13 bases between. This CDR3 has 13 amino acids. The germline gives CDR1 LNHDA, CDR2 SQIVND (reference sequence).

The chain employs TRBV14 and TRBJ2-3; 8 nucleotides agree with TRBD2. CDR1 is SGHDN and CDR2 is FVKESK in the germline V gene. V shed 7 bases, J shed 4 bases, and the junction held 10 bases outside the gene matches. CDR3 length: 15 amino acids. This chain's CDR3 is CASNLGTRRADTQYF. The CDR3 region has the DNA TGTGCCAGCAACCTTGGGACTAGGAGGGCAGATACGCAGTATTTT.

The rearrangement uses TRBV24-1 and TRBJ2-3, with TRBD2 matching over 14 bases. The CDR3 spans 19 residues. The trim removed 3 bases at V and 6 bases at J, leaving 13 bases unmatched. CDR1 KGHDR and CDR2 SFDVKD come from the germline V gene. CDR3 in DNA: TGTGCCACCAGTGATCCCGGGGGACTAGCGGGAGAGAAGGCGGATACGCAGTATTTT. Protein: CATSDPGGLAGEKADTQYF.

The chain uses TRBV5-1 and TRBJ2-1, with a weak D call TRBD2 (5 bases). The CDR3 spans 13 residues. Per germline, CDR1 SGHRS and CDR2 YFSETQ. The V end lost 4 bases, the J end lost 10 bases, and 15 bases lay between the germline ends. CDR3 DNA sequence: TGCGCCAGCAGCGCCACACTAGGGTTCGAGCAGTTCTTC. Protein product: CASSATLGFEQFF.

J is TRBJ2-6 and V is TRBV7-2, with 9 bases matching TRBD1. CDR1 and CDR2 (germline): SGHTA, FQGNSA. Trimming at V came to 0 bases and at J to 5 bases, leaving 2 bases not matched to a gene. The CDR3 has 16 amino acids. CDR3 DNA sequence: TGTGCCAGCAGCTTAGCGGACAGGGGACGGGCCAACGTCCTGACTTTC. Amino acid sequence: CASSLADRGRANVLTF.

The chain combines TRBV5-1 with TRBJ1-5; possibly TRBD1 for D (5 bases). The ends were cut back, 3 bases at V and 1 base at J, with 14 bases in the middle. Germline-derived CDR1 and CDR2 are SGHRS and YFSETQ. This CDR3 is built from 16 residues. In DNA form, the CDR3 reads TGCGCCAGCAGCTCAGAACCCGGGGGGAGCAATCAGCCCCAGCATTTT. Protein sequence: CASSSEPGGSNQPQHF. The full variable domain, completed using reference TRBV5-1 and TRBJ1-5, is KAGVTQTPRYLIKTRGQQVTLSCSPISGHRSVSWYQQTPGQGLQFLFEYFSETQRNKGNFPGRFSGRQFSNSRSEMNVSTLELGDSALYLCASSSEPGGSNQPQHFGDGTRLSIL.

V is TRBV27 and J is TRBJ1-6; tentatively, D is TRBD1 (6 bases). Deletions cut 6 bases from V and 9 bases from J, with 18 bases between. The CDR3 totals 15 residues. Looked up from germline, CDR1 is MNHEY and CDR2 is SMNVEV (reference sequence). The CDR3 loop is CASRTPDRFGSPLHF. The CDR3 DNA is TGTGCCAGCAGGACCCCTGACAGGTTCGGTTCACCCCTCCACTTT.

The chain is built from TRBV6-4 and TRBJ2-1; 9 bases line up with TRBD2. This CDR3 is built from 20 residues. J gave up 7 bases and V 6 bases, and 25 bases lay outside the gene matches. Germline V gene data show CDR1 as MRHNA and CDR2 as SNTAGT. CDR3 DNA: TGTGCCAGCAGCCCCCAGCCCCAGGCCCTAGCGGGGAGCGGTAGGAATGAGCAGTTCTTC. Translation gives CASSPQPQALAGSGRNEQFF.

V and J are TRBV4-1 and TRBJ2-1; D might be TRBD2 (6 bases). V lost 4 bases and J 3 bases, leaving 13 bases between the germline ends. Germline loops: CDR1 MGHRA, CDR2 YSYEKL. The CDR3 runs to 15 residues. CDR3: CASSLGRGFYNEQFF. CDR3 DNA: TGCGCCAGCAGCCTGGGGCGGGGATTCTACAATGAGCAGTTCTTC.

This clone has a single count. The chain links TRBV7-9 to TRBJ2-7; D is perhaps TRBD1 (6 bases). CDR3 length equals 12 residues. With 11 bases removed from V and 0 bases from J, the gap between germline ends came to 11 bases. The germline CDR1 and CDR2 sequences are SEHNR and FQNEAQ (reference sequence). The CDR3 coding sequence is TGTGCCCCCGGACAGAGCTCCTACGAGCAGTACGTC. This codes for CAPGQSSYEQYV.

Here the CDR3 DNA reads TGTGCCAGCAGTGGCCGACCCCCGAGGGCGTCCTACAATGAGCAGTTCTTC. It codes for CASSGRPPRASYNEQFF. The genes are TRBV2 and TRBJ2-1; a weak D match, TRBD2 (5 bases). Germline V gives CDR1 SNHLY, CDR2 FYNNEI. The CDR3 is 17 residues long. With 4 bases removed from V and 1 base from J, the gap between germline ends came to 17 bases.

The chain has TRBV23-1 and TRBJ2-1, with no clear D. TRBV23-1 is noted as an ORF with a role that remains uncertain. The CDR3 is 12 residues long. Between the trimmed V and J ends, which lost 2 bases and 15 bases, there was a span of 14 bases. CDR3: CASSQPRQWPFF. CDR3 DNA: TGCGCCAGCAGTCAACCAAGACAATGGCCGTTCTTC.

The chain combines TRBV7-8 with TRBJ2-3, with TRBD2 matching over 9 bases. V was clipped by 0 bases and J by 4 bases; unmatched bases: 5. Germline values: CDR1 SGHVS, CDR2 FQNEAQ. This CDR3 has 16 residues. CDR3 sequence reads: CASSLAGGRGADTQYF. The CDR3 DNA is TGTGCCAGCAGCTTAGCCGGCGGGAGGGGGGCAGATACGCAGTATTTT.

J is TRBJ1-2 and V is TRBV18, with TRBD1 as a possible D gene (5 bases). Per germline, CDR1 KGHSH and CDR2 LQKENI. V was shortened by 4 bases and J by 7 bases, with 13 bases between the two germline ends. The CDR3 has 13 residues. Here the CDR3 DNA reads TGTGCCAGCTCACACCCGGGGGTGGGTGGCTACACCTTC. It yields the protein CASSHPGVGGYTF.

The chain employs TRBV28 and TRBJ1-5; possibly TRBD1 for D (5 bases). The V end was cut by 6 bases, the J end by 11 bases, with 23 bases between. The CDR3 is 15 amino acids. The V gene's germline CDR1 is MDHEN and CDR2 SYDVKM. CDR3 protein: CASRGQEGPLGSQHF. The CDR3, as DNA: TGTGCCAGCAGGGGGCAGGAGGGGCCCTTGGGGTCCCAGCATTTT.

The chain employs TRBV5-1 and TRBJ2-4; 11 bases are shared with TRBD2. Germline V lookup: CDR1 SGHRS, CDR2 YFSETQ. V was clipped by 0 bases and J by 3 bases; unmatched bases: 5. This CDR3 is built from 17 residues. For the CDR3, the DNA is TGCGCCAGCAGCTTGGTTAGCGGGAGGGGTGGCAAAAACATTCAGTACTTC. As protein: CASSLVSGRGGKNIQYF.

V usage is TRBV7-6 and J usage is TRBJ2-7; TRBD2 matches at 16 bases. CDR1 and CDR2 (germline): SGHVS, FNYEAQ. The CDR3 has 18 amino acids. J lost 4 bases, V lost 3 bases, and 9 bases had no gene match. The CDR3 sequence: CASSLGTSGRALPYEQYF. CDR3 coding DNA: TGTGCCAGCAGCTTGGGGACTAGCGGGAGGGCCCTCCCGTACGAGCAGTACTTC. Looking up the rest from reference TRBV7-6 and TRBJ2-7 gives the full variable domain: GAGVSQSPRYKVTKRGQDVALRCDPISGHVSLYWYRQALGQGPEFLTYFNYEAQQDKSGLPNDRFSAERPEGSISTLTIQRTEQRDSAMYRCASSLGTSGRALPYEQYFGPGTRLTVT.

This clone has a single count. The rearrangement uses TRBV6-5 and TRBJ2-7; TRBD1 aligns across 7 bases. The germline CDR1 and CDR2 sequences are MNHEY and SVGAGI. This CDR3 is built from 14 residues. V shed 2 bases, J shed 3 bases, and the junction held 4 bases outside the gene matches. CDR3 amino acids: CASSYGAGGYEQYF. Here the CDR3 DNA reads TGTGCCAGCAGTTACGGGGCAGGGGGCTACGAGCAGTACTTC.

V usage is TRBV24-1 and J usage is TRBJ2-1, with 11 bases identical to TRBD2. Germline V gene data show CDR1 as KGHDR and CDR2 as SFDVKD. The trim removed 7 bases at V and 16 bases at J, leaving 11 bases unmatched. There are 13 residues in the CDR3. This CDR3 is CATRGVAGGEPFF. CDR3 sequence (DNA): TGTGCCACCAGGGGGGTAGCGGGAGGGGAACCCTTCTTC.

This clone was observed once. This chain joins TRBV4-2 and TRBJ2-5; 12 nucleotides line up with TRBD2. Germline CDR1 is LGHNA and CDR2 is YNFKEQ. The CDR3 runs 17 residues. V trimming: 4 bases; J trimming: 5 bases; junction bases outside the gene matches: 11. CDR3 nucleotides: TGTGCCAGCAGCCCCGAGACTAGCGGGAGCGGGTGGGAGACCCAGTACTTC. Residues: CASSPETSGSGWETQYF.

The J gene is TRBJ2-5, the V gene TRBV7-2; D uncertain. Germline V gives CDR1 SGHTA, CDR2 FQGNSA. Between the trimmed V and J ends, which lost 1 base and 5 bases, there was a span of 11 bases. The CDR3 consists of 14 residues. The CDR3: CASSLVPLGETQYF. DNA of the CDR3: TGTGCCAGCAGCTTAGTCCCTCTCGGGGAGACCCAGTACTTC.

The rearrangement uses TRBV30 and TRBJ1-2; unclear D gene. The V and J ends lost 3 bases and 6 bases respectively, with 17 bases between them. The CDR3 runs 14 residues. Germline loops: CDR1 GTSNPN, CDR2 SVGIG (reference sequence). The CDR3 is CAWRSRGGWNGYTF. The CDR3 DNA sequence: TGTGCCTGGAGATCTCGGGGAGGATGGAATGGCTACACCTTC.

The chain links TRBV28 to TRBJ2-5; a possible D gene is TRBD1 (6 bases). V was trimmed by 4 bases and J by 4 bases, leaving 13 bases between them. The CDR3 is 14 residues long. CDR1 MDHEN and CDR2 SYDVKM come from the germline V gene. CDR3 region: CASSSPGVRETQYF. The CDR3 DNA is TGTGCCAGCAGTTCCCCAGGGGTTCGAGAGACCCAGTACTTC.

The chain has TRBV11-3 and TRBJ1-3; 7 bases are a match to TRBD1. The CDR3 contains 15 residues. Germline CDR1 SGHNT, CDR2 YENEEA. V lost 5 bases and J lost 1; bases outside the gene matches: 5. CDR3 sequence (DNA): TGTGCCAGCAGCCCCCCGGGACAGTCTGGAAACACCATATATTTT. Its protein is CASSPPGQSGNTIYF.

This clone was found once. The rearrangement uses TRBV6-2 or TRBV6-3 and TRBJ2-1; 9 nucleotides agree with TRBD2. CDR3 length equals 14 residues. V lost 6 bases to trimming and J lost 2 bases; unmatched junction nucleotides: 2. CDR1 is MNHEY and CDR2 is SVGEGT in the germline V gene. CDR3 coding DNA: TGTGCCAGCAGCCGACTAGCGGCCTACAATGAGCAGTTCTTC. Protein sequence: CASSRLAAYNEQFF.

This sequence joins TRBV9 and TRBJ2-2; 8 bases match TRBD1. Germline CDR1 reads SGDLS; CDR2 reads YYNGEE. The CDR3 is 15 residues long. The J segment lost 5 bases and the V segment lost 3 bases, leaving 6 bases of the junction unmatched. As DNA, the CDR3 is TGTGCCAGCAGCGCGACAGGGGCGGGGACCGGGGAGCTGTTTTTT. This sequence encodes CASSATGAGTGELFF. The full variable domain, with the rest looked up from reference TRBV9 and TRBJ2-2, is DSGVTQTPKHLITATGQRVTLRCSPRSGDLSVYWYQQSLDQGLQFLIQYYNGEERAKGNILERFSAQQFPDLHSELNLSSLELGDSALYFCASSATGAGTGELFFGEGSRLTVL.

V and J are TRBV2 and TRBJ2-7; 7 nucleotides match TRBD1. The CDR3 runs to 13 residues. The junction had 9 bases not matched to a gene; V was cut back by 7 bases and J by 6 bases. Germline loops: CDR1 SNHLY, CDR2 FYNNEI. The CDR3 bases are TGTGCCAGCAACCCGACAGGGCCCCTCGAGCAGTACTTC. This codes for CASNPTGPLEQYF.

The V gene is TRBV3-1 (or the pseudogene TRBV3-2), the J gene TRBJ2-7; maybe TRBD2 (6 bases). CDR3 size: 15 residues. Trimming cost V 1 base and J 2 bases, with 12 bases left between them. Germline V gene lookup returns CDR1 LGHDT and CDR2 YNNKEL (reference sequence). The CDR3 is CASSQGGLPTYEQYF. In nucleotides, the CDR3 is TGTGCCAGCAGCCAAGGCGGACTACCGACCTACGAGCAGTACTTC.

This chain links TRBV30 with TRBJ1-1; TRBD1 matches 7 bases. Germline values: CDR1 GTSNPN, CDR2 SVGIG (reference sequence). CDR3 length: 16 amino acids. V was pared by 0 bases and J by 1 base, with 8 bases of the junction left unmatched. CDR3 nucleotides: TGTGCCTGGAGTGTAATTGGGGACAGCCGGAACACTGAAGCTTTCTTT. Amino acids: CAWSVIGDSRNTEAFF.

J is TRBJ2-3 and V is TRBV7-8; 9 bases map to TRBD2. Germline values: CDR1 SGHVS, CDR2 FQNEAQ. The J segment lost 5 bases and the V segment lost 6 bases, leaving 12 bases of the junction unmatched. The CDR3 totals 16 residues. The CDR3 sequence: CASRLSASGTVDTQYF. The CDR3 DNA follows: TGTGCCAGCAGGTTGTCGGCTAGCGGGACCGTAGATACGCAGTATTTT.